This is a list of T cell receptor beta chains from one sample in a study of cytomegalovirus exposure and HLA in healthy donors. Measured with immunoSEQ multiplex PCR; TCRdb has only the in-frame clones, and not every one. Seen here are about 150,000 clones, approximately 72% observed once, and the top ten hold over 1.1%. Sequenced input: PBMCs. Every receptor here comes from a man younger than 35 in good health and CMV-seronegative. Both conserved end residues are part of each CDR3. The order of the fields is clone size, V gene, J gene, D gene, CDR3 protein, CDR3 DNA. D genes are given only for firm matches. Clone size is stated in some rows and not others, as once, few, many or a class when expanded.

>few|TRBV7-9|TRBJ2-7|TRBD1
CASSSGQGAYEQYF
TGTGCCAGCAGCTCGGGACAGGGGGCCTACGAGCAGTACTTC
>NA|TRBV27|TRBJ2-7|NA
CATRRSPRSSYEQYF
TGTGCCACCCGTAGGAGCCCTAGGAGCTCCTACGAGCAGTACTTC
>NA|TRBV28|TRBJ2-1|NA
CASTQGGGSYNEQFF
TGTGCCAGCACGCAAGGAGGAGGGTCCTACAATGAGCAGTTCTTC
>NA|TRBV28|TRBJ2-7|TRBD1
CASSLTGGAYEQYF
TGTGCCAGCAGTTTAACAGGGGGTGCCTACGAGCAGTACTTC
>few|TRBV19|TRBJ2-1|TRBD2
CASSNLAGASNEQFF
TGTGCCAGTAGTAATCTAGCGGGAGCTAGTAATGAGCAGTTCTTC
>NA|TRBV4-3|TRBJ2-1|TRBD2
CASSQDRAGGSRNEQFF
TGCGCCAGCAGCCAGGACAGAGCGGGGGGATCCCGCAATGAGCAGTTCTTC
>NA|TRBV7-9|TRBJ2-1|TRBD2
CASGLGEGSLHEQFF
TGTGCCAGCGGGCTCGGGGAGGGCAGTCTCCATGAGCAGTTCTTC
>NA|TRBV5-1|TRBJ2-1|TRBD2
CASSWGSGSYNEQFF
TGCGCCAGCAGCTGGGGGAGCGGGAGCTACAATGAGCAGTTCTTC
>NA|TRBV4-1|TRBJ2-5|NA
CASSQQEETQYF
TGCGCCAGCAGCCAACAGGAAGAGACCCAGTACTTC
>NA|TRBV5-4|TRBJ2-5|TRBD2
CASSLWGAGGQETQYF
TGTGCCAGCAGCTTGTGGGGAGCGGGAGGGCAAGAGACCCAGTACTTC
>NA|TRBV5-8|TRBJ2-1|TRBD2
CASSRTLWTSGSNEQFF
TGTGCCAGCAGCCGGACCCTATGGACTAGCGGGAGTAATGAGCAGTTCTTC
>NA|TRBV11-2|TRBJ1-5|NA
CASSAGPGGYQPQHF
TGTGCCAGCAGCGCCGGCCCGGGGGGATATCAGCCCCAGCATTTT
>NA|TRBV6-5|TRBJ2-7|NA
CASSYSERAYEQYF
TGTGCCAGCAGTTACAGTGAGCGAGCCTACGAGCAGTACTTC
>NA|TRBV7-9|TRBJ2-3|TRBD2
CASSSWGGESDTQYF
TGTGCCAGCAGCTCCTGGGGGGGAGAGTCAGATACGCAGTATTTT
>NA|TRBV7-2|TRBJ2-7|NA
CASSLVLGVGREQYF
TGTGCCAGCAGCTTAGTTCTAGGAGTAGGGAGAGAGCAGTACTTC
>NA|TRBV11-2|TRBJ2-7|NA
CASSPGTFRSSYEQYF
TGTGCCAGCAGCCCGGGGACATTTAGGAGCTCCTACGAGCAGTACTTC
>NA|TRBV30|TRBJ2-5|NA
CAWSSPGLLRETRYF
TGTGCCTGGAGTAGCCCGGGACTCCTCCGGGAGACCCGGTACTTC
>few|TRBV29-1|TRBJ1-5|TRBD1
CSVAAGGANQPQHF
TGCAGCGTTGCGGCAGGGGGCGCAAATCAGCCCCAGCATTTT
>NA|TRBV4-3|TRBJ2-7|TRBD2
CASSETSGSYEQYF
TGCGCCAGCAGTGAGACTAGCGGGTCCTACGAGCAGTACTTC
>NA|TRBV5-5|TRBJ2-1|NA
CASSLGLALNNEQFF
TGTGCCAGCAGCTTGGGCCTAGCGCTCAACAATGAGCAGTTCTTC
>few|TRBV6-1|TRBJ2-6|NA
CASWAQSGANVLTF
TGTGCCAGCTGGGCGCAATCTGGGGCCAACGTCCTGACTTTC
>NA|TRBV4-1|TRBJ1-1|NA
CASSQDHGLTEAFF
TGCGCCAGCAGTCAAGATCACGGACTTACTGAAGCTTTCTTT
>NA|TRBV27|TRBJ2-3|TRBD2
CASRRAGATDTQYF
TGTGCCAGCAGGCGGGCGGGAGCCACAGATACGCAGTATTTT
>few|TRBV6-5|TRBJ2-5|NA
CASSYGAAATQYF
TGTGCCAGCAGTTACGGGGCGGCCGCGACCCAGTACTTC
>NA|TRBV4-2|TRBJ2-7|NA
CASSQGVLQGIVYEQYF
TGTGCCAGCAGCCAAGGCGTGTTGCAGGGGATAGTCTACGAGCAGTACTTC
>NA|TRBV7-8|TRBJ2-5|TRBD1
CASSLVGDRVRSQETQYF
TGTGCCAGCAGCTTAGTTGGGGACAGGGTAAGATCCCAAGAGACCCAGTACTTC
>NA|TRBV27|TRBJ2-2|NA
CASSFANVGELFF
TGTGCCAGCAGTTTCGCGAACGTCGGGGAGCTGTTTTTT
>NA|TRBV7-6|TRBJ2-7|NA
CASSLEGDEQYF
TGTGCCAGCAGCTTAGAAGGAGACGAGCAGTACTTC
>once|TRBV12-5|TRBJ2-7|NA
CASNQRGLGEQYF
TGTGCTTCAAATCAAAGGGGCTTAGGGGAGCAGTACTTC
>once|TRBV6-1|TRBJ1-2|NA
CAGAQGGTPDGGYTF
TGTGCCGGAGCCCAGGGAGGGACCCCCGATGGAGGCTACACCTTC
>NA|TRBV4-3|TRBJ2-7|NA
CASSQRRGTDEQYF
TGCGCCAGCAGCCAACGCAGGGGTACGGACGAGCAGTACTTC
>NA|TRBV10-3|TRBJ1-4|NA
CAISERGTNEKLFF
TGTGCCATCAGTGAGAGGGGAACTAATGAAAAACTGTTTTTT
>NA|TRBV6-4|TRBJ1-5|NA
CASSDEQGPPGGNQPQHF
TGTGCCAGCAGTGACGAACAGGGCCCTCCCGGGGGCAATCAGCCCCAGCATTTT
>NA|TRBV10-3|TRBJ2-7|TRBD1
CANSGTAYVEQYF
TGTGCCAACTCCGGGACAGCCTACGTGGAGCAGTACTTC
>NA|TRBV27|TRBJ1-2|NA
CASSLGGFHANYGYTF
TGTGCCAGCAGTTTGGGAGGGTTCCACGCTAACTATGGCTACACCTTC
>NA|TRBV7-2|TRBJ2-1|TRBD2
CASSFTGLAGVEQFF
TGTGCCAGCAGCTTCACGGGACTAGCGGGAGTTGAGCAGTTCTTC
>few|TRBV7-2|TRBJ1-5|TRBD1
CASSLNRGSSNQPQHF
TGTGCCAGCAGCTTAAACAGGGGGTCTAGCAATCAGCCCCAGCATTTT
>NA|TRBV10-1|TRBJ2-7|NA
CASSPPGRSFEQYF
TGCGCCAGCAGTCCCCCTGGGAGGTCATTCGAGCAGTACTTC
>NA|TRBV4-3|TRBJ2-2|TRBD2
CASRGLAGATGELFF
TGCGCCAGCAGGGGACTAGCGGGAGCCACCGGGGAGCTGTTTTTT
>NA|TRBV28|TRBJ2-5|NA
CASSLTRGETQYF
TGTGCCAGCAGTTTGACCAGAGGGGAGACCCAGTACTTC
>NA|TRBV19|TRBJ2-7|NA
CATKQGSETYEQYF
TGTGCCACAAAACAGGGAAGCGAGACCTACGAGCAGTACTTC
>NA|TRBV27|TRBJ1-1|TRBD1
CASSQTGGITEAFF
TGTGCCAGCAGCCAGACAGGGGGTATTACTGAAGCTTTCTTT
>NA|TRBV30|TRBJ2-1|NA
CAWSVVRGNEQFF
TGTGCCTGGAGTGTAGTTCGAGGGAATGAGCAGTTCTTC
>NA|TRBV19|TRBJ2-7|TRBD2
CASSIRGGEQYF
TGTGCCAGTAGTATACGGGGGGGTGAGCAGTACTTC
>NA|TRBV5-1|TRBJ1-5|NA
CASSAVGLGEPQHF
TGCGCCAGCAGCGCGGTCGGTTTAGGGGAGCCCCAGCATTTT
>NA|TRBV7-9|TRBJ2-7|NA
CSSSLGRGDSLPYEQYF
TGTTCCAGCAGCTTAGGCCGCGGGGACAGTTTACCCTACGAGCAGTACTTC
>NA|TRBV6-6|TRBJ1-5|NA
CASSLQGKQPQHF
TGTGCCAGCAGTTTGCAGGGAAAACAGCCCCAGCATTTT
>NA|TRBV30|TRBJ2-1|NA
CAWSVTSTIYEQFF
TGTGCCTGGAGTGTAACGAGTACCATCTATGAGCAGTTCTTC
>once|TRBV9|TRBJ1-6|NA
CASSVGETPLHF
TGTGCCAGCAGCGTCGGAGAGACACCCCTCCACTTT
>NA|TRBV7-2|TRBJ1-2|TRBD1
CASSTGQGGGYTF
TGTGCCAGCAGCACAGGACAGGGAGGTGGCTACACCTTC
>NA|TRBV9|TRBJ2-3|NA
CASSVNVELAGDTQYF
TGTGCCAGCAGCGTAAATGTGGAGCTAGCCGGAGATACGCAGTATTTT
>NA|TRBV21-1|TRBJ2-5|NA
CASSKEALIQETQYF
TGTGCCAGCAGCAAAGAAGCGTTAATCCAAGAGACCCAGTACTTC
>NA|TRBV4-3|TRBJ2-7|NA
CASSQERTVSSYEQYF
TGCGCCAGCAGCCAAGAACGGACAGTGAGCTCCTACGAGCAGTACTTC
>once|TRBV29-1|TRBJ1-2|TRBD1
CSVEQGQGYYGYTF
TGCAGCGTTGAACAAGGACAGGGATACTATGGCTACACCTTC
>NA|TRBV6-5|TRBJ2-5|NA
CASSYSFNSRGETQYF
TGTGCCAGCAGTTACTCCTTTAACAGCCGGGGAGAGACCCAGTACTTC